This note documents a single TCR beta chain sequence. Its antigen is undetermined. This specimen comes from a study of PD-1 blockade in classical Hodgkin lymphoma. Per germline, CDR1 SGHRS and CDR2 YFSETQ. CDR3 length: 16 amino acids. V was shortened by 1 base and J by 5 bases, with 15 bases between the two germline ends. Study-wide results and caveats: Initiation of nivolumab under 1 year after ASCT led to exclusion of patients.

Noted time point: cycle 4 day 1 (C4D1), after less than seven weeks of nivolumab. Patients all relapsed after autologous stem cell transplantation, and there was variation in brentuximab vedotin exposure. Assay: immunoSEQ multiplex PCR; the TCRdb copy retains only in-frame clones and omits some. This table has 15,000 to 25,000 clones, 75% to 85% appearing once. The sequencing used peripheral blood mononuclear cells (PBMCs), collected before the fourth cycle of nivolumab. The chain carries TRBV5-1 and TRBJ1-4; tentative D call: TRBD1 (5 bases). The receptor was derived from a human donor with classical Hodgkin lymphoma. Here the CDR3 reads CASSLSGGRSNEKLFF. CDR3 nucleotides: TGCGCCAGCAGCTTGTCGGGGGGTCGCTCGAATGAAAAACTGTTTTTT.